This T cell receptor (beta chain) was found in a study of response to subunit inactivated influenza vaccine. TCRdb analysed the RT-PCR reads with MiXCR anew, one entry per CDR3 protein. Of about 500,000 distinct CDR3 sequences in the sample, 15% to 20% were seen once. This clonotype was counted between two and nine times. With 7 bases removed from V and 1 base from J, the gap between germline ends came to 19 bases. The CDR3 consists of 16 residues. The V gene's germline CDR1 is SQVTM and CDR2 ANQGSEA. The chain combines TRBV29-1 with TRBJ2-2; D possibly corresponds to TRBD2 (7 bases). This TCR was recovered from a man between 50 and 75 years old who received an inactivated influenza vaccine. The sample was CD4+ T cells sorted from PBMCs, taken roughly 24 months after vaccination. CDR3 amino acids: CSGRKGGPKNTGELFF. The CDR3 DNA reads TGCAGCGGGAGGAAGGGGGGGCCTAAGAACACCGGGGAGCTGTTTTTT.